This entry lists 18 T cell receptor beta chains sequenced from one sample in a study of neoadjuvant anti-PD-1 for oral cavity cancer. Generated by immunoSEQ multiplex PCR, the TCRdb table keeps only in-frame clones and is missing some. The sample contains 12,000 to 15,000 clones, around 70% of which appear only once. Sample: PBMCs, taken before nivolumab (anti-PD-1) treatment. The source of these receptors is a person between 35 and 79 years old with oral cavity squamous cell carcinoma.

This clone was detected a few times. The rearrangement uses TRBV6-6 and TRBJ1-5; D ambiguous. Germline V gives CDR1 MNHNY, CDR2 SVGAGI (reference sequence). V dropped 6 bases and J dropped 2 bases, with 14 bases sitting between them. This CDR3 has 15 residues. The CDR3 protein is CASSRPPDGNQPQHF. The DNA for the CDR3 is TGTGCCAGCAGCCGCCCACCGGACGGCAATCAGCCCCAGCATTTT.

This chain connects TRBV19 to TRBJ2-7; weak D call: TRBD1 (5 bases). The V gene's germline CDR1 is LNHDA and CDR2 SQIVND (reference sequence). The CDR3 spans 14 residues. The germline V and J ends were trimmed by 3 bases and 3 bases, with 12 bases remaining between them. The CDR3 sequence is CASSIDGARYEQYF. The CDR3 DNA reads TGTGCCAGTAGTATCGATGGGGCCCGCTACGAGCAGTACTTC.

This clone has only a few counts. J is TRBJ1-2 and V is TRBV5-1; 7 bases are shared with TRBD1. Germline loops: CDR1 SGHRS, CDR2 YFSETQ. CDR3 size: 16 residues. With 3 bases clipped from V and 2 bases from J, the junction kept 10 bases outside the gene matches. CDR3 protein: CASSWGGGEENYGYTF. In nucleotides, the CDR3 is TGCGCCAGCAGCTGGGGAGGGGGCGAGGAGAACTATGGCTACACCTTC.

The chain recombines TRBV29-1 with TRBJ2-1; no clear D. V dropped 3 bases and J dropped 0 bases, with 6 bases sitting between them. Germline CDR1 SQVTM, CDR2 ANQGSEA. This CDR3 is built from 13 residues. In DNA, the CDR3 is TGCAGCGTTGACCGGAGCTCCTACAATGAGCAGTTCTTC. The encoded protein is CSVDRSSYNEQFF.

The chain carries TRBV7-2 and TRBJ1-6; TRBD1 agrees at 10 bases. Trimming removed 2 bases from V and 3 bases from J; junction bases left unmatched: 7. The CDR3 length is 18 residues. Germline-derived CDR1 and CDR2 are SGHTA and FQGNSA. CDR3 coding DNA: TGTGCCAGCAGCTTAAGGCGGGGGACAGGGGACTATAATTCACCCCTCCACTTT. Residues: CASSLRRGTGDYNSPLHF.

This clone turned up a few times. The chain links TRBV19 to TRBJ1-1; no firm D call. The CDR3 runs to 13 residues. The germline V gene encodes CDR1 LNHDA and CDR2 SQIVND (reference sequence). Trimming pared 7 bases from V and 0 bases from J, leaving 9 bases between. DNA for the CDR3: TGTGCCAGTAAGGGCACTTTGAACACTGAAGCTTTCTTT. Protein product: CASKGTLNTEAFF. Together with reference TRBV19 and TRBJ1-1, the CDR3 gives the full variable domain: DGGITQSPKYLFRKEGQNVTLSCEQNLNHDAMYWYRQDPGQGLRLIYYSQIVNDFQKGDIAEGYSVSREKKESFPLTVTSAQKNPTAFYLCASKGTLNTEAFFGQGTRLTVV.

As DNA, the CDR3 is TGTGCCAGCAGTTACAGTACAGCAGGGCAGCATTTT. Translation gives CASSYSTAGQHF. This chain connects TRBV6-6 to TRBJ1-5, with D perhaps TRBD1 (5 bases). Trimming took off 2 bases at V and 13 bases at J, with 12 bases between the two ends. The CDR3 extends over 12 amino acids. Germline V gives CDR1 MNHNY, CDR2 SVGAGI (reference sequence).

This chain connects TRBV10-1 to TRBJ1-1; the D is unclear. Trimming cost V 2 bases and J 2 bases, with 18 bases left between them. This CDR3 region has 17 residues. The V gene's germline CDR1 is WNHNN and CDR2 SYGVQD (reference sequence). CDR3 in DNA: TGCGCCAGCAGTGAGGTCGTGTCGGCCCCAAAAAACACTGAAGCTTTCTTT. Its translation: CASSEVVSAPKNTEAFF.

The DNA for the CDR3 is TGTGCCAGCAGCAAAGTGTCGGGACAGGGAATCATCCCCTCTTACAATGAGCAGTTCTTC. Residues: CASSKVSGQGIIPSYNEQFF. This sequence joins TRBV21-1 and TRBJ2-1; TRBD1 was called by the table and not checked on the DNA. TRBV21-1 is a documented pseudogene. This CDR3 spans 20 amino acids.

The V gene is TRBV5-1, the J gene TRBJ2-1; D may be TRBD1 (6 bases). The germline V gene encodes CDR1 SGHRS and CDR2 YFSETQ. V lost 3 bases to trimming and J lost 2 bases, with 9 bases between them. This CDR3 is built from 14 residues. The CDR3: CASSSTGPYNEQFF. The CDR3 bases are TGCGCCAGCAGCTCGACAGGACCCTACAATGAGCAGTTCTTC.

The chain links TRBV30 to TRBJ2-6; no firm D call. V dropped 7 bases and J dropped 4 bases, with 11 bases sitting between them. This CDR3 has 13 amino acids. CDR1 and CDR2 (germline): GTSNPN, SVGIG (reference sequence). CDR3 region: CASPGAGANVLTF. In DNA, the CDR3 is TGTGCCTCCCCTGGAGCCGGGGCCAACGTCCTGACTTTC.

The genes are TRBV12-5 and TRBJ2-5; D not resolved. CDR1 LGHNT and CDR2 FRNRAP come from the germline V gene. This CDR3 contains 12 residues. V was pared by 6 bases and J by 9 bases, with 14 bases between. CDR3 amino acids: CASGVEYKAQYF. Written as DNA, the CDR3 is TGTGCTAGTGGAGTCGAATACAAGGCCCAGTACTTC.

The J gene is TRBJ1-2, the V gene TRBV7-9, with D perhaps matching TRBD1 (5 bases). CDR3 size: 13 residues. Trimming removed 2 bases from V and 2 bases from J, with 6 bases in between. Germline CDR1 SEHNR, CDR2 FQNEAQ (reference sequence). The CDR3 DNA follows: TGTGCCAGCAGCTTACAGGGAAACTATGGCTACACCTTC. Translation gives CASSLQGNYGYTF. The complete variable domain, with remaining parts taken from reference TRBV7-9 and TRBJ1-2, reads DTGVSQNPRHKITKRGQNVTFRCDPISEHNRLYWYRQTLGQGPEFLTYFQNEAQLEKSRLLSDRFSAERPKGSFSTLEIQRTEQGDSAMYLCASSLQGNYGYTFGSGTRLTVV.

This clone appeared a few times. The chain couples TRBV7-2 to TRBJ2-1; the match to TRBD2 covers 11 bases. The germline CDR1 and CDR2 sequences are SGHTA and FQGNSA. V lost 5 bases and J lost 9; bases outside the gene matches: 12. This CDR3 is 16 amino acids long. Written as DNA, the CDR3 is TGTGCCAGCAGCCCCAATCTAGCGGGGGGAGTGAGTGAGCAGTTCTTC. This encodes CASSPNLAGGVSEQFF.

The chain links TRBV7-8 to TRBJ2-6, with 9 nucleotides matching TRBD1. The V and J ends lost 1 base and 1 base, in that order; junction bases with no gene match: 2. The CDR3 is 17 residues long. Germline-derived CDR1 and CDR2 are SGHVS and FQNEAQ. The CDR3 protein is CASSLVQGASGANVLTF. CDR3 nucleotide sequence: TGTGCCAGCAGCTTAGTACAGGGGGCGTCTGGGGCCAACGTCCTGACTTTC.

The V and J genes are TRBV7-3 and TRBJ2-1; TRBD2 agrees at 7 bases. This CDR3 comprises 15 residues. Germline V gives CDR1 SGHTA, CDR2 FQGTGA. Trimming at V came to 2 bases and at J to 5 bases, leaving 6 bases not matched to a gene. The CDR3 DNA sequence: TGTGCCAGCAGCTTATCGGGACTAACGGACAATGAGCAGTTCTTC. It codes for CASSLSGLTDNEQFF.

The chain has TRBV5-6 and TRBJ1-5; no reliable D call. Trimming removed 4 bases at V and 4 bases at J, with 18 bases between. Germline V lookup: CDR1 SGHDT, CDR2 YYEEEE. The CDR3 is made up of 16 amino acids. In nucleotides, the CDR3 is TGTGCCAGCAGCCGCCGTTTACGGAGTAATAATCAGCCCCAGCATTTT. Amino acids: CASSRRLRSNNQPQHF.

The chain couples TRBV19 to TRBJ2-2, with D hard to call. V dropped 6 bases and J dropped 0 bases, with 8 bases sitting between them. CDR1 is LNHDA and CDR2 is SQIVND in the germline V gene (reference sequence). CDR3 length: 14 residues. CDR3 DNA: TGTGCCAGTAGGCGCCGGGCGAACACCGGGGAGCTGTTTTTT. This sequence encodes CASRRRANTGELFF.